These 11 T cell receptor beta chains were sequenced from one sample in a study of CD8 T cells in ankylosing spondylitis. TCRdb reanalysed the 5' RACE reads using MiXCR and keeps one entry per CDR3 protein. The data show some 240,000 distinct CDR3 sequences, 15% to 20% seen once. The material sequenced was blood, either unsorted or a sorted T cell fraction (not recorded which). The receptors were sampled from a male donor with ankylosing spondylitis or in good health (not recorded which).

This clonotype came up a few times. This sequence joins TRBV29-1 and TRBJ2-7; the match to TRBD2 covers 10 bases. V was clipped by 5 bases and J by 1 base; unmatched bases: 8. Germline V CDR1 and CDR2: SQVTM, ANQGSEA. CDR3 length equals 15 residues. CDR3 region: CSVLASGSTSYEQYF. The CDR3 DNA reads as TGCAGCGTTTTGGCTAGCGGGAGTACGTCCTACGAGCAGTACTTC.

CDR3 region: CASSLISGRFDEQFF. The CDR3 nucleotides are TGTGCCAGCAGCTTGATTAGCGGGAGGTTCGATGAGCAGTTCTTC. The J gene is TRBJ2-1, the V gene TRBV5-6; 10 positions agree with TRBD2. Germline CDR1 reads SGHDT; CDR2 reads YYEEEE. After removal of 1 base from V and 8 bases from J, the junction contained 6 bases not matched to a gene. The CDR3 extends over 15 amino acids.

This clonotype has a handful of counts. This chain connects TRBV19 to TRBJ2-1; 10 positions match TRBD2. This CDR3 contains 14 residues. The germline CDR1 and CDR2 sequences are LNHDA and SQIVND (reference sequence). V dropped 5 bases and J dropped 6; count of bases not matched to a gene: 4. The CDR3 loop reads CASSPLAGANEQFF. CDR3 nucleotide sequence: TGTGCCAGTAGTCCCCTAGCGGGAGCCAATGAGCAGTTCTTC.

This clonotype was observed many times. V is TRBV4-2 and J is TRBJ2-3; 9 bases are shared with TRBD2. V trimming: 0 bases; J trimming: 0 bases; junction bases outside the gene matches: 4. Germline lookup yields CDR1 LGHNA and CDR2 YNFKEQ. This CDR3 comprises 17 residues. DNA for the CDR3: TGTGCCAGCAGCCAAGAGTTTGCGGGAGGGAGCACAGATACGCAGTATTTT. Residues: CASSQEFAGGSTDTQYF.

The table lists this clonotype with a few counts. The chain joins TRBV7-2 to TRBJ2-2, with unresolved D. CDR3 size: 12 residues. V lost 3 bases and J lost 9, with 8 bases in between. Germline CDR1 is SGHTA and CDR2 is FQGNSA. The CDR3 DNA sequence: TGTGCCAGCAGCTTGGGATGGAGGGAGCTGTTTTTT. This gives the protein CASSLGWRELFF.

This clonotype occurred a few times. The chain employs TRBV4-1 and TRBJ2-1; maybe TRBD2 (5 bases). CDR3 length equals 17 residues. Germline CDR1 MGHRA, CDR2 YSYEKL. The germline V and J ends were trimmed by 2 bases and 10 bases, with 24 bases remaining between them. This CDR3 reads CASSQLGSIAPAGEQFF. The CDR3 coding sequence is TGCGCCAGCAGCCAATTAGGATCGATAGCGCCCGCGGGCGAGCAGTTCTTC.

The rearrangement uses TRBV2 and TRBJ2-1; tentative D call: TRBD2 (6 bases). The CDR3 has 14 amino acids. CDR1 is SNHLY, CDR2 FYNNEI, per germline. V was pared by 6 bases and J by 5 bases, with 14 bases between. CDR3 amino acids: CASRALGGDNEQFF. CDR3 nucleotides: TGTGCCAGCAGGGCCTTAGGAGGGGACAATGAGCAGTTCTTC. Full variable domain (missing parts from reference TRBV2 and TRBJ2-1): EPEVTQTPSHQVTQMGQEVILRCVPISNHLYFYWYRQILGQKVEFLVSFYNNEISEKSEIFDDQFSVERPDGSNFTLKIRSTKLEDSAMYFCASRALGGDNEQFFGPGTRLTVL.

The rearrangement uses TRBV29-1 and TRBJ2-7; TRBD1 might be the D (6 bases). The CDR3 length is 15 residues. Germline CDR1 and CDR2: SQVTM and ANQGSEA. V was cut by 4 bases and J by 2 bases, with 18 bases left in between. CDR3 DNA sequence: TGCAGCGTTGTCAGGACAGCTTCTGAGACCTACGAGCAGTACTTC. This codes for CSVVRTASETYEQYF.

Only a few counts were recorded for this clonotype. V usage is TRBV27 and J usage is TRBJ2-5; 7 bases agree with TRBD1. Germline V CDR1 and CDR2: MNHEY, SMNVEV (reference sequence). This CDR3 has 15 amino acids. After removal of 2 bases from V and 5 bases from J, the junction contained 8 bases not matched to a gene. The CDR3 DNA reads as TGTGCCAGCAGTTTAGGAACAGGGGATGAGGAGACCCAGTACTTC. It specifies CASSLGTGDEETQYF.

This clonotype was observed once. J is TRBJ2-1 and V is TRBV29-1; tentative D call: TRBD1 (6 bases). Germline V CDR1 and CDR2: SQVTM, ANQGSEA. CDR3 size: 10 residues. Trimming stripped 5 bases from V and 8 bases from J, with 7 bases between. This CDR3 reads CSVQGYEQFF. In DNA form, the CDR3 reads TGCAGCGTTCAGGGGTATGAGCAGTTCTTC.

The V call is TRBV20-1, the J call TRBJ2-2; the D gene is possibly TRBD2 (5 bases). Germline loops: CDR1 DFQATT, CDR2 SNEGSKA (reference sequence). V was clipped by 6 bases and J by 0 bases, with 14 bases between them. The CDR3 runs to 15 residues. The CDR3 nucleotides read TGCAGTGCCCGAGGACTTGAAACGAACACCGGGGAGCTGTTTTTT. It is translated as CSARGLETNTGELFF.